This T cell receptor (beta chain) was sequenced for a study of T cells after somatic rescue of genetic block. Clones were read by immunoSEQ multiplex PCR, and TCRdb kept only the in-frame ones, dropping some. The sample holds fewer than 150,000 clones, 80% to 95% seen once. Trimming took off 0 bases at V and 7 bases at J, with 6 bases between the two ends. Germline CDR1 reads SGHAT; CDR2 reads FQNNGV. This CDR3 is 13 amino acids long. The rearrangement links TRBV11-2 to TRBJ1-4, with D unclear. The source material was peripheral blood mononuclear cells (PBMCs). This receptor was obtained from a woman aged 18 to 35. CDR3 protein: CASSLDLPEKLFF. The DNA for the CDR3 is TGTGCCAGCAGCTTAGACCTGCCTGAAAAACTGTTTTTT.